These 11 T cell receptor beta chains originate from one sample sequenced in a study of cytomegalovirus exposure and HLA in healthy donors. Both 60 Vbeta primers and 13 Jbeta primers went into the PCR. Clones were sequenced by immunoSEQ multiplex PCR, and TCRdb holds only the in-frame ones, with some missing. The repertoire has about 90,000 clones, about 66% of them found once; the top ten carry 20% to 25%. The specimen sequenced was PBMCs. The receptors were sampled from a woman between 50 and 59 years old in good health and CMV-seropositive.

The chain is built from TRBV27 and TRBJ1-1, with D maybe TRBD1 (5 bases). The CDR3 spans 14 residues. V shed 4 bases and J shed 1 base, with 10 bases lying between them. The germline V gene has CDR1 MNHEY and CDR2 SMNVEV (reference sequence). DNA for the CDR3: TGTGCCAGCAGTTCTCCCCAGGGGAACACTGAAGCTTTCTTT. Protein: CASSSPQGNTEAFF.

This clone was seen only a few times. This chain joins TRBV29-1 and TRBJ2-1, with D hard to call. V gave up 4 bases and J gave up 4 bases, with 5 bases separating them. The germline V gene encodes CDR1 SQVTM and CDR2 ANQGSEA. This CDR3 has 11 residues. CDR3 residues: CSVGVYNEQFF. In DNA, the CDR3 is TGCAGCGTTGGAGTATACAATGAGCAGTTCTTC.

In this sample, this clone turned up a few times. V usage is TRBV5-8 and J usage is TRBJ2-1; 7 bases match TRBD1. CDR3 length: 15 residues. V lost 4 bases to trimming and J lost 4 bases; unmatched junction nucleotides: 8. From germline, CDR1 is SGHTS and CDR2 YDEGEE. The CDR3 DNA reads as TGTGCCAGCAGCCCGGGACAGATTCCATACAATGAGCAGTTCTTC. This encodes CASSPGQIPYNEQFF.

CDR3 loop: CASSKGQEDTEAFF. In nucleotides, the CDR3 is TGTGCCAGCAGCAAGGGACAGGAGGACACTGAAGCTTTCTTT. The chain employs TRBV5-4 and TRBJ1-1; TRBD1 aligns across 8 bases. Trimming took 4 bases from V and 3 from J; bases not matched to a gene: 5. Germline V gene sequence: CDR1 SGHNT, CDR2 YYREEE (reference sequence). CDR3 length: 14 amino acids.

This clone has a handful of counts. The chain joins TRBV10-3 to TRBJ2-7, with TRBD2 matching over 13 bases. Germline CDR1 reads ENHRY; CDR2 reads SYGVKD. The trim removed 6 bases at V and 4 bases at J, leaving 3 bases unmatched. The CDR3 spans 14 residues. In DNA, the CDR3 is TGTGCCATCAGGGGGACTAGCGGGACTTACGAGCAGTACTTC. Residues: CAIRGTSGTYEQYF.

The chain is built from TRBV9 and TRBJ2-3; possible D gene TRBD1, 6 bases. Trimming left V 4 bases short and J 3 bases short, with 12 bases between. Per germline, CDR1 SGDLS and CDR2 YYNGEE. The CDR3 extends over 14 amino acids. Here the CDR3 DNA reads TGTGCCAGCAGCCTGGACAGTCCAACAGATACGCAGTATTTT. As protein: CASSLDSPTDTQYF.

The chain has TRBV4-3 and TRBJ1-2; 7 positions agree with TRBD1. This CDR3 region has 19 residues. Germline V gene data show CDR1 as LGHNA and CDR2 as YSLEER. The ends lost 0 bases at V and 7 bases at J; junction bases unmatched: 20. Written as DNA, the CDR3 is TGCGCCAGCAGCCAAGATTCATCAGGGGGTTGGATAACGTTCGGTGGCTACACCTTC. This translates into CASSQDSSGGWITFGGYTF.

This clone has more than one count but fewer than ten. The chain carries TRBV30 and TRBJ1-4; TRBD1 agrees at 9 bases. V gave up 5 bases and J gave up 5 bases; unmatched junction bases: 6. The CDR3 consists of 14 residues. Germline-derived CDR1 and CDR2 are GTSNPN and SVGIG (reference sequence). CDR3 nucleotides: TGTGCCTGGGAAGGGACAGGGAGGAATGAAAAACTGTTTTTT. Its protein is CAWEGTGRNEKLFF.

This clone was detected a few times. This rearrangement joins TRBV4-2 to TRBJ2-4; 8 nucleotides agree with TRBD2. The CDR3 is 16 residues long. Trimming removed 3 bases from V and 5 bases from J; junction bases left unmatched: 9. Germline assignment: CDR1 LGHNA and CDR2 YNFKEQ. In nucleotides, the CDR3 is TGTGCCAGCAGCCACAACCCGGGGGGGGGCGAAAACATTCAGTACTTC. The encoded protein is CASSHNPGGGENIQYF.

The CDR3 DNA follows: TGCGCCAGCAGCCTTCAAAGGGGGTTGAACACTGAAGCTTTCTTT. Translated: CASSLQRGLNTEAFF. The chain carries TRBV4-3 and TRBJ1-1, with D possibly TRBD1 on 6 matching bases. Trimming took 4 bases from V and 0 from J, leaving 12 bases between them. Germline V lookup: CDR1 LGHNA, CDR2 YSLEER. The CDR3 runs to 15 residues.

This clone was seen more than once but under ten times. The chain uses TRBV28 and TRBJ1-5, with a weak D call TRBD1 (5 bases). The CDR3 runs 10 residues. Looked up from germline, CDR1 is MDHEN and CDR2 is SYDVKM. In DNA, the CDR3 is TGTGCGGGGGGGTTTCGGCCCCAGCATTTT. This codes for CAGGFRPQHF.